This TCR beta chain emerged from a study of graft-versus-host responses after intestinal transplantation. For the study at large: Recipients had transplants, and these were multivisceral, liver-intestinal, or isolated intestinal.

Between the trimmed V and J ends, which lost 1 base and 0 bases, there was a span of 13 bases. The CDR3 length is 16 residues. Germline assignment: CDR1 LNHDA and CDR2 SQIVND (reference sequence). Points on this clone: The antigen is unknown.

Some clones are missing from TCRdb's copy, which holds only in-frame ones; the method was immunoSEQ multiplex PCR. The data show approximately 79,000 clones, roughly 80% seen once. Overall study findings and caveats: Among recipient marrow samples, GvH clones were found; some appeared first in ileum or blood.

The chain employs TRBV19 and TRBJ2-7; perhaps TRBD1 as D (6 bases). This material consisted of unstimulated CD4+ T cells sorted from spleen or lymph node cells, taken before intestinal transplant. The sequence was obtained from a human donor who received an intestinal transplant. The chain's CDR3 is CASSIAGAASSYEQYF. CDR3 in DNA: TGTGCCAGTAGTATAGCAGGGGCTGCTAGCTCCTACGAGCAGTACTTC.